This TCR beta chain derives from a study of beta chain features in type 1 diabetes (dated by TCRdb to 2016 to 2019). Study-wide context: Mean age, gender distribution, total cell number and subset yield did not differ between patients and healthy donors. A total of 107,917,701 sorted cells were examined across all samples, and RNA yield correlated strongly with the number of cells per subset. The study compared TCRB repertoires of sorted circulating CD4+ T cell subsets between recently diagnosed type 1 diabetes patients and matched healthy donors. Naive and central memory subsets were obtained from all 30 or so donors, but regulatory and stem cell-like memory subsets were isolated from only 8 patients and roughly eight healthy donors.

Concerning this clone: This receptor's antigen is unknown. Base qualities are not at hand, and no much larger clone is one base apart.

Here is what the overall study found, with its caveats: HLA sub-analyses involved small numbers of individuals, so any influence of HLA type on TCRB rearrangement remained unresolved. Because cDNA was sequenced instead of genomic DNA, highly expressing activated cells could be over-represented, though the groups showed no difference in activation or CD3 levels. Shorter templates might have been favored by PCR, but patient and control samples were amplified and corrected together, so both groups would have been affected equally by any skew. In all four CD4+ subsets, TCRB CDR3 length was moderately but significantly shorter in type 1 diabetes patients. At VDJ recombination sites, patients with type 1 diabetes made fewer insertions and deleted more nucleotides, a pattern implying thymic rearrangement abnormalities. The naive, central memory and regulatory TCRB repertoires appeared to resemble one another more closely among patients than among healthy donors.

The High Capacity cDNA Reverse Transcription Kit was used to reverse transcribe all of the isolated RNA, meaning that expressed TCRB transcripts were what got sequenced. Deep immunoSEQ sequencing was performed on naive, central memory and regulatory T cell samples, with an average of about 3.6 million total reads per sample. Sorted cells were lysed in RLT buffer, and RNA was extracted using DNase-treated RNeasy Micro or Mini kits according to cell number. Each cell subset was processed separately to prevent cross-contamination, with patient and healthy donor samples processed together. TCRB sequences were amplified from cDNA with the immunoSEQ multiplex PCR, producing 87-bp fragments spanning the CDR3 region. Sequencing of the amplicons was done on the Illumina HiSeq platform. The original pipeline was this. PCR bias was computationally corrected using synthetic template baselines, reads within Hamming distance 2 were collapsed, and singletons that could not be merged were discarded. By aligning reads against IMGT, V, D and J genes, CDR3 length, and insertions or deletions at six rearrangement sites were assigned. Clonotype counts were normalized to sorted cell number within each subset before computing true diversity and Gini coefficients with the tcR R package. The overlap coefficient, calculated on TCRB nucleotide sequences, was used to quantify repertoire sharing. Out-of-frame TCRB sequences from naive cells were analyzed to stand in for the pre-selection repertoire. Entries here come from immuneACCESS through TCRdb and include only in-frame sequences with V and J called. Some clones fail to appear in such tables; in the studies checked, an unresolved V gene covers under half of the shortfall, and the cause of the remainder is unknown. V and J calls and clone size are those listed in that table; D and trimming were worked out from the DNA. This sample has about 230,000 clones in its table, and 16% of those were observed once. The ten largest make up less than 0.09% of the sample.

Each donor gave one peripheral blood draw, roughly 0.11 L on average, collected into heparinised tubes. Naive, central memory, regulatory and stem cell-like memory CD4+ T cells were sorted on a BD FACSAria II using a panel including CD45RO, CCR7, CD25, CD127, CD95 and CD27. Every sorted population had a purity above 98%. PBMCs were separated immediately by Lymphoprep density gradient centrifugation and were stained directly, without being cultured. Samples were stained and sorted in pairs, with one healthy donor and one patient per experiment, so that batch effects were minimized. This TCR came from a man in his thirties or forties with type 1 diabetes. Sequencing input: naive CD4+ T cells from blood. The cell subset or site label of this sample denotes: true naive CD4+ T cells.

Here is the DNA: TGCGCCAGCAGCTTGGCCTTAGGTGAGCAGTTCTTC. This codes for CASSLALGEQFF. The rearranged segments are TRBV5-1 and TRBJ2-1; too little of a D gene remains to name it. Reading the germline V gene gives CDR1 SGHRS and CDR2 YFSETQ. The CDR3, from cysteine to phenylalanine, totals 12 residues. The entry retains the CDR3 DNA only, 36 bases that are in frame from base 1. The V and J ends are trimmed by 0 bases and 9 bases, leaving 7 bases between them.